This TCR beta chain appears in the sequencing data of a study of neurological immune-mediated disorders. Each CDR3 protein is one row after TCRdb ran MiXCR on the 5' RACE reads. The sample includes some 79,000 distinct CDR3 sequences, around 14% of them seen just once. The CDR3 contains 15 residues. From germline, CDR1 is MDHEN and CDR2 SYDVKM. V gave up 5 bases and J gave up 3 bases, with 14 bases separating them. This clonotype was counted many times. The chain couples TRBV28 to TRBJ1-5, with D possibly TRBD1 on 5 matching bases. Sequencing was carried out using PBMCs. This clonotype was sampled from a woman in her 50s in good health. The CDR3 sequence: CASSRNWGNNQPQHF. The CDR3 DNA follows: TGTGCCAGCAGTCGGAATTGGGGGAACAATCAGCCCCAGCATTTT.